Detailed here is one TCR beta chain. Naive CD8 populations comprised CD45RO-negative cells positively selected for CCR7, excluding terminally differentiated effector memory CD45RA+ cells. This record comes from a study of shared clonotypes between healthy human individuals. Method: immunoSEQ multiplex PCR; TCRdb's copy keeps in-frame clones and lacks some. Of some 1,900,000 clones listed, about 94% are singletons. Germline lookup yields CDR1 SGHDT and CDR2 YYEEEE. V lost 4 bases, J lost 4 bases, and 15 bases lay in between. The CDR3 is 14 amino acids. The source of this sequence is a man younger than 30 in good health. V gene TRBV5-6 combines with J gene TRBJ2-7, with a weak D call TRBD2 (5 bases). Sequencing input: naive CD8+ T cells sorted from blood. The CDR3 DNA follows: TGTGCCAGCAGCACCTGGGAACTAGTTTACGAGCAGTACTTC. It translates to CASSTWELVYEQYF.